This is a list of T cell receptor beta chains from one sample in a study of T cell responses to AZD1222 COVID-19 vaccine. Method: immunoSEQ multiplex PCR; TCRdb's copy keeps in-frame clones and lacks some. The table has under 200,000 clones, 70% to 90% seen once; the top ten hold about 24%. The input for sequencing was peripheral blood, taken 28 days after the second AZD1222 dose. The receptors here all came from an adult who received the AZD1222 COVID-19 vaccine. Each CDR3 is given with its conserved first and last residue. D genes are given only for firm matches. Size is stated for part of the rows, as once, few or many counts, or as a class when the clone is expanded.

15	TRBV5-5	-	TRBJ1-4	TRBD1	CASSRTGTGAEKLFF	TGTGCCAGCAGCAGGACCGGGACAGGGGCCGAAAAACTGTTTTTT
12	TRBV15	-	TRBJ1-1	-	CATSPRGTEAFF	TGTGCCACCAGCCCCCGCGGAACTGAAGCTTTCTTT
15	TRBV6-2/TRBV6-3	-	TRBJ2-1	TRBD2	CASSYLSGSYNEQFF	TGTGCCAGCAGTTACCTTAGCGGGAGCTACAATGAGCAGTTCTTC
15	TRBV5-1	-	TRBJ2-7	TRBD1	CASRNTGVLSYEQYF	TGCGCCAGCAGGAATACAGGGGTTCTCTCCTACGAGCAGTACTTC
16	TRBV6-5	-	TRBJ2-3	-	CASSYSPDLEGDTQYF	TGTGCCAGCAGTTACTCCCCAGATCTCGAGGGGGATACGCAGTATTTT
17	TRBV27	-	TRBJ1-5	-	CASSLFRRDTPSQPQHF	TGTGCCAGCAGTTTATTTCGAAGGGACACCCCAAGTCAGCCCCAGCATTTT
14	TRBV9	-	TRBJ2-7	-	CASSVVDGGYEQYF	TGTGCCAGCAGCGTAGTTGACGGGGGATACGAGCAGTACTTC
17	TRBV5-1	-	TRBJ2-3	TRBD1	CASSLHSGQGPPATQYF	TGCGCCAGCAGCTTGCATTCGGGACAGGGGCCGCCCGCGACGCAGTATTTT
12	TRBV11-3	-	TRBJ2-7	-	CASSSNSYEQYF	TGTGCCAGCAGCTCAAACTCCTACGAGCAGTACTTC
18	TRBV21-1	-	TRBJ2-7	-	CASSNEALAGGGSYEQYF	TGTGCCAGCAGCAACGAGGCACTAGCGGGAGGCGGTTCCTACGAGCAGTACTTC
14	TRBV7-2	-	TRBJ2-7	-	CASSLVDTIYEQYF	TGTGCCAGCAGCTTAGTTGACACGATCTACGAGCAGTACTTC
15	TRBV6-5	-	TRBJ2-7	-	CASSYSVARSYEQYF	TGTGCCAGCAGTTACTCGGTCGCTCGCTCCTACGAGCAGTACTTC
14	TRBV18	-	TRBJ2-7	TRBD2	CASSPAGESYEQYF	TGTGCCAGCTCTCCAGCGGGAGAGTCCTACGAGCAGTACTTC
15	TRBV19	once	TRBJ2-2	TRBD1	CASTIDRGLTGELFF	TGTGCCAGTACCATCGACAGGGGGCTTACCGGGGAGCTGTTTTTT
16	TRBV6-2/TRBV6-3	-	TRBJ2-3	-	CASSYRRAGTTDTQYF	TGTGCCAGCAGTTATCGGCGGGCGGGTACCACAGATACGCAGTATTTT
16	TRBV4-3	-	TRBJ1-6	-	CASSQQSGRLDSPLHF	TGCGCCAGCAGCCAACAATCCGGGAGGTTGGATTCACCCCTCCACTTT
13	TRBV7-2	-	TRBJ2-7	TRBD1	CASSLDRDSEQYF	TGTGCCAGCAGCTTAGACAGGGACAGCGAGCAGTACTTC
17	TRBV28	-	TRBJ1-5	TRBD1	CASSTIRTGYSNQPQHF	TGTGCCAGCAGTACAATTAGGACAGGTTATAGCAATCAGCCCCAGCATTTT
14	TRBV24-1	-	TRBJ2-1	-	CATSVNSGLNEQFF	TGTGCCACCAGTGTTAATAGCGGCCTCAATGAGCAGTTCTTC
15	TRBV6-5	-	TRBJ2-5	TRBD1	CATLLTTGAGETQYF	TGTGCCACCCTACTAACGACAGGGGCGGGAGAGACCCAGTACTTC
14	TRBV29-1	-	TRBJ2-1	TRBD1	CSALGDRDYNEQFF	TGCAGCGCCCTAGGGGACAGGGATTACAATGAGCAGTTCTTC
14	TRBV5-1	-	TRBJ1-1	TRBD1	CASSRRGLDTEAFF	TGCGCCAGCAGCCGCAGGGGGCTCGACACTGAAGCTTTCTTT
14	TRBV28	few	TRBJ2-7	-	CASSFAAGSYEQYF	TGTGCCAGCAGTTTCGCGGCAGGCTCCTACGAGCAGTACTTC
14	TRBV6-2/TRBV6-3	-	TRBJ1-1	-	CASSWPLRQTEAFF	TGTGCCAGCAGCTGGCCTTTAAGGCAGACTGAAGCTTTCTTT
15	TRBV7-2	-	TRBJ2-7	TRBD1	CASSPTWGQSYEQYF	TGTGCCAGCAGCCCTACCTGGGGACAGTCCTACGAGCAGTACTTC
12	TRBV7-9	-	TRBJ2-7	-	CASSLSGYEQYF	TGTGCCAGCAGCTTAAGCGGATACGAGCAGTACTTC
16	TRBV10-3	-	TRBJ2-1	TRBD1	CAISGGRDRDYNEQFF	TGTGCCATCAGTGGAGGCCGGGACAGAGATTACAATGAGCAGTTCTTC
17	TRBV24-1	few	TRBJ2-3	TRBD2	CATSDPIQLAGSDTQYF	TGTGCCACCAGTGATCCGATCCAACTAGCGGGCTCAGATACGCAGTATTTT
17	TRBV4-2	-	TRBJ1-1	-	CASSQDLQAKGGTEAFF	TGTGCCAGCAGCCAAGATTTGCAGGCTAAGGGTGGCACTGAAGCTTTCTTT
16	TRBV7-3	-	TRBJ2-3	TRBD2	CASSLSIAGPTDTQYF	TGTGCCAGCAGCTTATCAATAGCGGGACCTACAGATACGCAGTATTTT
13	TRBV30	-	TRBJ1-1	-	CAWNTGLGTEAFF	TGTGCCTGGAATACAGGGCTGGGCACTGAAGCTTTCTTT
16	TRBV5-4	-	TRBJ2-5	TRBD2	CASSPRLAGLKETQYF	TGTGCCAGCAGCCCCCGACTAGCGGGACTAAAAGAGACCCAGTACTTC
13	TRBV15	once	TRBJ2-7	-	CATGRGLSYEQYF	TGTGCCACGGGGAGGGGGCTGTCGTACGAGCAGTACTTC
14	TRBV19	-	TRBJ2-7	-	CASSIDRSSYEQYF	TGTGCCAGTAGTATCGACAGGAGCTCCTACGAGCAGTACTTC
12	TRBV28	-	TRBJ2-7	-	CASSEVTYEQYF	TGTGCCAGCAGTGAGGTCACCTACGAGCAGTACTTC
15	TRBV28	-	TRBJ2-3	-	CASSFEGPSTDTQYF	TGTGCCAGCAGTTTTGAGGGTCCTAGCACAGATACGCAGTATTTT
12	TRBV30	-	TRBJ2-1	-	CAWMTGYNEQFF	TGTGCCTGGATGACGGGGTACAATGAGCAGTTCTTC